This passage covers 30 T cell receptor beta chains from one sample sequenced in a study of CD8+ T cells in alopecia areata. The treatment denotes: oral pan-JAK inhibitor, 5-10 mg twice daily. RNA, once extracted, was reverse transcribed into cDNA for use as the sequencing template. Method: immunoSEQ multiplex PCR; TCRdb's copy keeps in-frame clones and lacks some. The sample lists 150,000 to 200,000 clones; about 71% were seen once. Sequencing used CD4+ T cells sorted from blood, obtained at week 4, from a patient treated with tofacitinib. These receptors originate from a human donor with alopecia areata.

The CDR3 reads CASSLTPTGSSYNEQFF. For the CDR3, the DNA is TGTGCCAGCAGCTTAACCCCGACAGGAAGCTCCTACAATGAGCAGTTCTTC. The chain is built from TRBV11-3 and TRBJ2-1; D may be TRBD1 (6 bases). V shed 2 bases and J shed 0 bases, with 14 bases lying between them. CDR1 is SGHNT, CDR2 YENEEA, per germline. This CDR3 has 17 amino acids.

This rearrangement joins TRBV30 to TRBJ2-4; D is ambiguous. Between the trimmed V and J ends, which lost 2 bases and 6 bases, there was a span of 11 bases. Germline CDR1 reads GTSNPN; CDR2 reads SVGIG (reference sequence). This CDR3 comprises 13 residues. The CDR3 loop reads CAWSQQARNIQYF. CDR3 DNA: TGTGCCTGGAGTCAGCAGGCTAGAAACATTCAGTACTTC. The full variable domain, with the rest looked up from reference TRBV30 and TRBJ2-4, is SQTIHQWPATLVQPVGSPLSLECTVEGTSNPNLYWYRQAAGRGLQLLFYSVGIGQISSEVPQNLSASRPQDRQFILSSKKLLLSDSGFYLCAWSQQARNIQYFGAGTRLSVL.

This clone was recorded a few times. The gene calls are TRBV10-3 and TRBJ1-3, with a tentative D call TRBD1 (5 bases). Germline V gene lookup returns CDR1 ENHRY and CDR2 SYGVKD. This CDR3 has 14 amino acids. V gave up 7 bases and J gave up 1 base, with 11 bases separating them. The CDR3 loop is CAIKDSFSGNTIYF. The CDR3 DNA reads as TGTGCCATCAAAGACAGTTTTTCTGGAAACACCATATATTTT.

The chain couples TRBV10-3 to TRBJ1-5; D remains unclear. This CDR3 region has 16 residues. Germline CDR1 reads ENHRY; CDR2 reads SYGVKD. V was cut by 3 bases and J by 3 bases, with 15 bases left in between. The CDR3 spells CAISDGAGGNNQPQHF. The DNA of the CDR3 is TGTGCCATCAGTGATGGCGCAGGAGGGAACAATCAGCCCCAGCATTTT.

The table lists this clone with a few counts. The J gene is TRBJ1-2, the V gene TRBV30, with D perhaps TRBD1 (5 bases). Germline V lookup: CDR1 GTSNPN, CDR2 SVGIG (reference sequence). V lost 3 bases and J 8 bases, leaving 16 bases between the germline ends. The CDR3 is made up of 13 amino acids. DNA of the CDR3: TGTGCCTGGAGCCCCGGGACCTCTATGGGCTACACCTTC. It translates to CAWSPGTSMGYTF.

The genes are TRBV4-1 and TRBJ2-2; weak D call: TRBD2 (5 bases). CDR3 length equals 17 residues. V lost 3 bases and J 2 bases, leaving 16 bases between the germline ends. Germline V gene sequence: CDR1 MGHRA, CDR2 YSYEKL. The CDR3 nucleotides are TGCGCCAGCAGCCAGAGGGCCGGGCAAGCAAACACCGGGGAGCTGTTTTTT. Encoded protein: CASSQRAGQANTGELFF.

The chain couples TRBV7-2 to TRBJ2-7; 8 bases map to TRBD1. Germline CDR1 is SGHTA and CDR2 is FQGNSA. The CDR3 has 14 amino acids. After removal of 5 bases from V and 1 base from J, the junction contained 4 bases not matched to a gene. CDR3 DNA: TGTGCCAGCAGCCTCCGGGACAGGTCCTACGAGCAGTACTTC. Encoded protein: CASSLRDRSYEQYF. The entire variable domain, with the rest obtained from reference TRBV7-2 and TRBJ2-7, is as follows: GAGVSQSPSNKVTEKGKDVELRCDPISGHTALYWYRQSLGQGLEFLIYFQGNSAPDKSGLPSDRFSAERTGGSVSTLTIQRTQQEDSAVYLCASSLRDRSYEQYFGPGTRLTVT.

This clone was seen more than once but under ten times. This rearrangement joins TRBV30 to TRBJ1-1; D call uncertain. There are 11 residues in the CDR3. The V gene's germline CDR1 is GTSNPN and CDR2 SVGIG (reference sequence). Trimming took 3 bases from V and 11 from J, leaving 13 bases between them. The CDR3 bases are TGTGCCTGGAGCCCAACCGATAAGGCTTTCTTT. It specifies CAWSPTDKAFF.

The rearrangement uses TRBV25-1 and TRBJ2-3; the D gene is possibly TRBD1 (5 bases). V shed 4 bases and J shed 4 bases, with 9 bases lying between them. The CDR3 spans 13 residues. CDR1 MGHDK and CDR2 SYGVNS come from the germline V gene. In DNA, the CDR3 is TGTGCCAGCAGTGTCAGGGTGGCAGATACGCAGTATTTT. Amino acid sequence: CASSVRVADTQYF.

This clone turned up a few times. The chain couples TRBV29-1 to TRBJ1-5; TRBD1 matches at 7 bases. The J segment lost 2 bases and the V segment lost 6 bases, leaving 10 bases of the junction unmatched. The CDR3 sequence is 15 residues long. Germline loops: CDR1 SQVTM, CDR2 ANQGSEA. CDR3 sequence (DNA): TGCAGCGTACGCCCTTCAGGGGGTGGCAATCAGCCCCAGCATTTT. It yields the protein CSVRPSGGGNQPQHF.

This chain uses TRBV15 with TRBJ1-2; D is uncertain. Deletions cut 5 bases from V and 8 bases from J, with 12 bases between. The CDR3 loop spans 12 amino acids. Germline V CDR1 and CDR2: LNHNV, YYDKDF (reference sequence). The CDR3 bases are TGTGCCACCAGCCCCTCCGGAGGGGGCTACACCTTC. As protein: CATSPSGGGYTF.

The V call is TRBV5-1, the J call TRBJ2-3; D not resolved. V lost 0 bases, J lost 2 bases, and 7 bases lay in between. CDR1 is SGHRS and CDR2 is YFSETQ in the germline V gene. The CDR3 runs to 14 residues. CDR3 sequence reads: CASSLGVSTDTQYF. DNA of the CDR3: TGCGCCAGCAGCTTGGGAGTGTCCACAGATACGCAGTATTTT.

In this sample, this clone turned up once. The chain joins TRBV5-1 to TRBJ2-2; 7 bases match TRBD2. Germline CDR1 reads SGHRS; CDR2 reads YFSETQ. There are 16 residues in the CDR3. The V gene end was trimmed by 0 bases and the J gene end by 4 bases; junction bases not matched to a gene: 6. The CDR3 is CASSLDPSGLTGELFF. CDR3 DNA sequence: TGCGCCAGCAGCTTGGATCCTAGCGGCCTCACCGGGGAGCTGTTTTTT.

The chain combines TRBV5-1 with TRBJ1-2; 7 nucleotides match TRBD1. The CDR3 spans 14 residues. In germline, CDR1 is SGHRS, CDR2 YFSETQ. The J segment lost 3 bases and the V segment lost 4 bases, leaving 6 bases of the junction unmatched. In DNA form, the CDR3 reads TGCGCCAGCAGCCGGACCGGGACAGACTATGGCTACACCTTC. Translated: CASSRTGTDYGYTF.

This chain connects TRBV9 to TRBJ1-2; D gene ambiguous. In germline, CDR1 is SGDLS, CDR2 YYNGEE. The V gene lost 4 bases and the J gene lost 14 bases, with 15 bases spanning the gap. The CDR3 covers 11 residues. CDR3 amino acids: CASSPPHRRTF. Here the CDR3 DNA reads TGTGCCAGCAGCCCCCCCCACCGGAGGACCTTC.

The gene calls are TRBV4-3 and TRBJ2-3, with 10 positions matching TRBD2. CDR1 is LGHNA and CDR2 is YSLEER in the germline V gene. The J segment lost 0 bases and the V segment lost 0 bases, leaving 6 bases of the junction unmatched. This CDR3 has 18 amino acids. This CDR3 reads CASSQELAGGSSTDTQYF. The CDR3 nucleotides read TGCGCCAGCAGCCAAGAGTTAGCGGGGGGCTCTAGCACAGATACGCAGTATTTT.

This clone was counted between two and nine times. This sequence joins TRBV4-3 and TRBJ1-6; 7 bases are shared with TRBD1. From germline, CDR1 is LGHNA and CDR2 YSLEER. The CDR3 is 14 amino acids. With 4 bases clipped from V and 8 bases from J, the junction kept 5 bases outside the gene matches. CDR3 amino acids: CASSPTGWDSPLHF. DNA for the CDR3: TGCGCCAGCAGCCCGACAGGGTGGGATTCACCCCTCCACTTT.

About this clone itself: Distinct nucleotide sequences in the sample also encode this CDR3. The J gene is TRBJ1-6, the V gene TRBV7-2; possible D gene TRBD1, 5 bases. The CDR3 contains 14 residues. Trimming shortened V by 5 bases and J by 9 bases, and 14 bases separated the two germline ends. The germline V gene encodes CDR1 SGHTA and CDR2 FQGNSA. CDR3 loop: CASSPRDRGSPLHF. Here the CDR3 DNA reads TGTGCCAGCAGCCCCCGGGACCGGGGTTCACCCCTCCACTTT.

Note on this clone: Relative to the germline gene, one junction end is altered; a read error may explain this. V and J are TRBV30 and TRBJ2-3, with D perhaps matching TRBD2 (6 bases). The CDR3 loop spans 12 amino acids. The germline V gene encodes CDR1 GTSNPN and CDR2 SVGIG (reference sequence). The CDR3 DNA sequence: TGTGCCTGGAGTTATGCTCGGGACTTTCCCATTTTT. This translates into CAWSYARDFPIF.

The gene calls are TRBV5-1 and TRBJ2-7; D unresolved. The CDR3 loop spans 13 amino acids. V gave up 2 bases and J gave up 2 bases, with 8 bases separating them. CDR1 SGHRS and CDR2 YFSETQ come from the germline V gene. The CDR3 here is CASSLFRAYEQYF. Here the CDR3 DNA reads TGCGCCAGCAGCTTATTCCGTGCCTACGAGCAGTACTTC.

The chain is built from TRBV25-1 and TRBJ1-1; TRBD1 matches 9 bases. The CDR3 length is 16 residues. Germline loops: CDR1 MGHDK, CDR2 SYGVNS. Germline trimming cut 4 bases from V and 5 bases from J; bases unmatched to any gene: 11. The CDR3 nucleotides are TGTGCCAGCAGTGGACCGGACAGGGGACGGTGGACTGAAGCTTTCTTT. Its protein product is CASSGPDRGRWTEAFF.

The rearrangement joins TRBV28 to TRBJ2-6, with D perhaps matching TRBD2 (6 bases). The CDR3 is made up of 15 amino acids. Germline V gene data show CDR1 as MDHEN and CDR2 as SYDVKM. V gave up 2 bases and J gave up 4 bases, with 9 bases separating them. Written as DNA, the CDR3 is TGTGCCAGCAGTTTAGGAGGGGCCGGGGCCAACGTCCTGACTTTC. Translating it yields CASSLGGAGANVLTF.

V usage is TRBV29-1 and J usage is TRBJ1-2; 7 nucleotides match TRBD1. The CDR3 length is 13 residues. The junction had 7 bases not matched to a gene; V was cut back by 4 bases and J by 5 bases. Germline CDR1 reads SQVTM; CDR2 reads ANQGSEA. As DNA, the CDR3 is TGCAGCGTTGTGGGACAGAGGTTGTATGGCTACACCTTC. It is translated as CSVVGQRLYGYTF. The full variable domain, in which reference TRBV29-1 and TRBJ1-2 provide the parts outside the CDR3, is SAVISQKPSRDICQRGTSLTIQCQVDSQVTMMFWYRQQPGQSLTLIATANQGSEATYESGFVIDKFPISRPNLTFSTLTVSNMSPEDSSIYLCSVVGQRLYGYTFGSGTRLTVV.

The chain carries TRBV4-2 and TRBJ2-3; D is ambiguous. The CDR3 length is 14 residues. The V end was cut by 2 bases, the J end by 3 bases, with 9 bases between. Per germline, CDR1 LGHNA and CDR2 YNFKEQ. The CDR3 protein is CASSQNTVTDTQYF. CDR3 bases: TGTGCCAGCAGCCAAAACACGGTGACAGATACGCAGTATTTT.

The chain employs TRBV27 and TRBJ1-2; D is unclear. The CDR3 sequence is 12 residues long. V shed 9 bases and J shed 4 bases, with 12 bases lying between them. From germline, CDR1 is MNHEY and CDR2 SMNVEV (reference sequence). The CDR3 DNA reads as TGTGCCAGGGGAGTGGCCGCCTATGGCTACACCTTC. Translating it yields CARGVAAYGYTF.

The chain employs TRBV19 and TRBJ1-5; D ambiguous. V was shortened by 3 bases and J by 6 bases, with 6 bases between the two germline ends. CDR1 and CDR2 (germline): LNHDA, SQIVND (reference sequence). This CDR3 contains 12 residues. CDR3 nucleotide sequence: TGTGCCAGTAGTATGCTCGGTCAGCCCCAGCATTTT. Encoded protein: CASSMLGQPQHF.

The chain combines TRBV5-6 with TRBJ2-5; TRBD1 matches at 9 bases. J lost 5 bases, V lost 4 bases, and 6 bases had no gene match. There are 14 residues in the CDR3. Looked up from germline, CDR1 is SGHDT and CDR2 is YYEEEE. The CDR3 nucleotides are TGTGCCAGCAGCACCGGGACAGGGAGGGAGACCCAGTACTTC. Residues: CASSTGTGRETQYF.

This clone appeared a few times. This chain uses TRBV6-5 with TRBJ2-7; D is perhaps TRBD2 (5 bases). This CDR3 region has 12 residues. V gave up 8 bases and J gave up 2 bases, with 10 bases separating them. Germline V CDR1 and CDR2: MNHEY, SVGAGI. The CDR3 sequence: CASRDATYEQYF. The CDR3 DNA is TGTGCCAGCCGGGATGCTACCTACGAGCAGTACTTC.

The chain links TRBV18 to TRBJ2-5, with 8 bases identical to TRBD1. This CDR3 comprises 16 residues. V shed 4 bases, J shed 2 bases, and the junction held 9 bases outside the gene matches. Germline CDR1 reads KGHSH; CDR2 reads LQKENI. The CDR3 is CASSRDRTGSQETQYF. The DNA for the CDR3 is TGTGCCAGCTCACGGGACCGGACAGGGAGTCAAGAGACCCAGTACTTC.

The V and J genes are TRBV5-1 and TRBJ2-4, with D possibly matching TRBD2 (6 bases). This CDR3 has 14 residues. Trimming took 0 bases from V and 6 from J, leaving 10 bases between them. CDR1 is SGHRS, CDR2 YFSETQ, per germline. CDR3 protein: CASSLAGDRNIQYF. DNA of the CDR3: TGCGCCAGCAGCTTGGCGGGGGATCGAAACATTCAGTACTTC.